The source of this TCR beta chain is a study of PD-L1 blockade in urothelial cancer. Study background: The year 2014 saw patients start atezolizumab, 1,200 mg intravenously every 3 weeks. Of prior chemotherapy regimens, patients had received between 0 and 3.

Trimming pared 0 bases from V and 4 bases from J, leaving 18 bases between. The CDR3 contains 17 residues. Clones were sequenced by immunoSEQ multiplex PCR, and TCRdb holds only the in-frame ones, with some missing. The sample holds roughly 84,000 clones; 82% are singletons and the top ten take around 9.5%. The table lists this clone with many counts. Per-patient samples, pretreatment and on-treatment, numbered 1 to 8. This TCR was recovered from a man aged 65-85 years with urothelial cancer. The rearrangement uses TRBV23-1 and TRBJ2-5; the D is unclear. TRBV23-1 carries the ORF label, with uncertain function. Here the sequenced sample was PBMCs, taken around atezolizumab (anti-PD-L1) treatment. The CDR3 loop is CASSQSAPRSVGETQYF. Here the CDR3 DNA reads TGCGCCAGCAGTCAATCCGCCCCCAGGTCAGTAGGAGAGACCCAGTACTTC.